This passage covers 8 T cell receptor beta chains from one sample sequenced in a study of CD8+CD57+ T cells in acquired aplastic anemia. Both TCR beta VDJ combination and CDR3 sequence profiling were carried out. Genomic DNA was the template for this profiling. TCRdb re-called the reads with MiXCR, one entry per CDR3 protein. In the table there are roughly 58,000 distinct CDR3 sequences, less than 65% of which are singletons. The sequenced material came from sorted CD4+, CD8+, or CD8+CD57+ T cells (not recorded which) from PBMCs. The source is a human donor in good health, serving as a control.

The rearrangement joins TRBV10-3 to TRBJ1-1, with 8 bases aligning to TRBD1. V lost 6 bases, J lost 7 bases, and 4 bases stayed unmatched. This CDR3 region has 12 residues. Germline loops: CDR1 ENHRY, CDR2 SYGVKD. The CDR3 region is CAIRGTGVEAFF. The CDR3 bases are TGTGCCATCAGGGGGACAGGTGTTGAAGCTTTCTTT.

Ten or more counts support this clonotype. The rearrangement links TRBV5-1 to TRBJ1-1; 10 bases match TRBD1. The CDR3 contains 14 residues. In germline, CDR1 is SGHRS, CDR2 YFSETQ. After removal of 3 bases from V and 1 base from J, the junction contained 0 bases not matched to a gene. This CDR3 is CASSWTGGNTEAFF. Written as DNA, the CDR3 is TGCGCCAGCAGCTGGACAGGGGGGAACACTGAAGCTTTCTTT. Complete variable domain (other parts from reference TRBV5-1 and TRBJ1-1): KAGVTQTPRYLIKTRGQQVTLSCSPISGHRSVSWYQQTPGQGLQFLFEYFSETQRNKGNFPGRFSGRQFSNSRSEMNVSTLELGDSALYLCASSWTGGNTEAFFGQGTRLTVV.

Turning to this clonotype: This may be a read error: a much more frequent sequence differs by one nucleotide. CDR3 protein: CASSPQGLKSESQYF. CDR3 coding DNA: TGTGCCAGCTCACCACAAGGACTTAAATCGGAGTCCCAGTACTTC. The chain employs TRBV18 and TRBJ2-5; tentative D call: TRBD2 (5 bases). This CDR3 spans 15 amino acids. V was pared by 1 base and J by 9 bases, with 18 bases between. Germline values: CDR1 KGHSH, CDR2 LQKENI.

Only a few counts were recorded for this clonotype. V usage is TRBV10-3 and J usage is TRBJ2-7; 9 nucleotides line up with TRBD1. The CDR3 is 16 residues long. V lost 2 bases, J lost 4 bases, and 9 bases stayed unmatched. Germline CDR1 and CDR2: ENHRY and SYGVKD. The CDR3 nucleotides are TGTGCCATCAGTGAGCCAAACCGGGACAGGGAGTACGAGCAGTACTTC. Translation gives CAISEPNRDREYEQYF.

For this clonotype: This could be a read error, since a much larger clone is one nucleotide away. The CDR3 does not end in the conserved phenylalanine or tryptophan, so this is likely a read error. V is TRBV3-1 and J is TRBJ1-1; no definite D call. The CDR3 has 12 amino acids. Per the germline V gene, CDR1 is LGHDT and CDR2 is YNNKEL (reference sequence). V was shortened by 4 bases and J by 10 bases, with 13 bases between the two germline ends. The CDR3 is CASSRPYTGAFS. The CDR3 DNA sequence: TGTGCCAGCAGCCGACCCTACACCGGAGCTTTCTCT.

This clonotype was counted between two and nine times. The V gene is TRBV7-2, the J gene TRBJ1-2; weak D call: TRBD1 (6 bases). CDR3 length: 13 amino acids. V was cut by 9 bases and J by 7 bases, with 18 bases left in between. Germline V CDR1 and CDR2: SGHTA, FQGNSA. CDR3 DNA: TGTGCCAGTAGTGTCCAACGGACAGTTGGCTACACCTTC. This codes for CASSVQRTVGYTF.

This chain's CDR3 is CASSIAHGVEAFF. The CDR3 bases are TGTGCCAGTAGTATAGCCCACGGGGTTGAAGCTTTCTTT. The chain employs TRBV19 and TRBJ1-1; D ambiguous. There are 13 residues in the CDR3. Deletions cut 1 base from V and 7 bases from J, with 10 bases between. CDR1 is LNHDA, CDR2 SQIVND, per germline (reference sequence).

The V call is TRBV24-1, the J call TRBJ2-3; D remains ambiguous. V was pared by 4 bases and J by 0 bases, with 4 bases between. The germline gives CDR1 KGHDR, CDR2 SFDVKD. This CDR3 is built from 13 residues. CDR3 sequence: CATSDTSTDTQYF. The DNA for the CDR3 is TGTGCCACCAGTGACACTAGCACAGATACGCAGTATTTT.